Each of the 8 T cell receptor beta chains below was sequenced from the same sample in a study of blood T cell repertoires in COVID-19 (dated by TCRdb to about 2020). The library was made by the immunoSEQ multiplex PCR assay. In its TCRdb copy, this immuneACCESS table keeps in-frame sequences only and misses some clones. Where compared with another copy, unresolved V genes explain less than half of these, and the others have no known cause. This sample is represented by roughly 520,000 clones; 88% of them were singletons. The ten top clones hold 1.5% to 2% of the sample. The specimen sequenced was PBMCs or T cells enriched from blood (not recorded which). The receptor set was obtained from a woman in her thirties or forties who had recovered from COVID-19.

The rearrangement uses TRBV10-3 and TRBJ1-1, with 8 bases matching TRBD1. With 6 bases clipped from V and 0 bases from J, the junction kept 18 bases outside the gene matches. The germline V gene has CDR1 ENHRY and CDR2 SYGVKD. The CDR3 consists of 19 residues. The CDR3 nucleotides read TGTGCCATCAGGGCCCACCCCGACAGGGGTCAACACATGAACACTGAAGCTTTCTTT. Protein product: CAIRAHPDRGQHMNTEAFF.

This clone showed up just once. V is TRBV10-3 and J is TRBJ2-7; 9 nucleotides line up with TRBD2. V dropped 0 bases and J dropped 4; count of bases not matched to a gene: 10. Germline V gene sequence: CDR1 ENHRY, CDR2 SYGVKD. The CDR3 is 17 residues long. This CDR3 is CAISESRLAGSIYEQYF. The CDR3 DNA is TGTGCCATCAGTGAGTCGAGGCTAGCGGGATCCATTTACGAGCAGTACTTC.

The CDR3 region is CASSLRLQGATGELFF. The CDR3 bases are TGCGCCAGCAGCCTAAGACTACAGGGGGCCACCGGGGAGCTGTTTTTT. This rearrangement joins TRBV4-1 to TRBJ2-2, with TRBD1 matching 9 bases. The CDR3 totals 16 residues. Germline CDR1 MGHRA, CDR2 YSYEKL. Trimming removed 4 bases from V and 4 bases from J; junction bases left unmatched: 7.

This chain links TRBV4-3 with TRBJ2-1, with 7 positions matching TRBD1. V dropped 5 bases and J dropped 7; count of bases not matched to a gene: 14. This CDR3 is built from 16 residues. Looked up from germline, CDR1 is LGHNA and CDR2 is YSLEER. CDR3 in amino acids: CASSYQGRQGQNEQFF. CDR3 in DNA: TGCGCCAGCAGCTACCAGGGGAGACAGGGTCAGAATGAGCAGTTCTTC.

V usage is TRBV5-6 and J usage is TRBJ2-1; 13 bases align to TRBD2. V lost 4 bases to trimming and J lost 5 bases; unmatched junction nucleotides: 12. This CDR3 spans 18 amino acids. Germline V gene lookup returns CDR1 SGHDT and CDR2 YYEEEE. The CDR3 is CASSPGLAGAPVNNEQFF. As DNA, the CDR3 is TGTGCCAGCAGCCCAGGACTAGCGGGAGCGCCGGTTAACAATGAGCAGTTCTTC.

The V call is TRBV14, the J call TRBJ1-5; weak D call: TRBD1 (6 bases). Germline V gene data show CDR1 as SGHDN and CDR2 as FVKESK. Trimming removed 3 bases from V and 8 bases from J, with 8 bases in between. The CDR3 consists of 12 residues. The DNA for the CDR3 is TGTGCCAGCAGCCAGCAGGGGAAGCCCCAGCATTTT. Amino acid sequence: CASSQQGKPQHF.

The chain uses TRBV7-8 and TRBJ2-3; weak D call: TRBD1 (6 bases). From germline, CDR1 is SGHVS and CDR2 FQNEAQ. V was shortened by 5 bases and J by 0 bases, with 15 bases between the two germline ends. CDR3 size: 16 residues. As DNA, the CDR3 is TGTGCCAGCAGCCCCGAGCTACAGGGTAGCACAGATACGCAGTATTTT. Its protein product is CASSPELQGSTDTQYF.

This sequence joins TRBV19 and TRBJ1-2, with 10 bases fitting TRBD1. The CDR3 has 16 amino acids. In germline, CDR1 is LNHDA, CDR2 SQIVND (reference sequence). Losses at the gene ends were 3 bases for V and 3 bases for J; bases not matched to a gene: 7. The CDR3 DNA reads as TGTGCCAGTAGTATCCACACCGGGACAGGGGACTATGGCTACACCTTC. It yields the protein CASSIHTGTGDYGYTF.